The next 5 T cell receptor beta chains were all read from a single sample in a study of cytomegalovirus exposure and HLA in healthy donors. The PCR ran on 60 Vbeta and 13 Jbeta primers. Libraries were prepared by immunoSEQ multiplex PCR; TCRdb keeps only in-frame clonotypes and omits some of them. The table includes about 130,000 clones, 80% detected once. The source material was PBMCs. Receptors originate from a male donor in good health and CMV-seronegative.

The chain couples TRBV29-1 to TRBJ1-2; 9 positions match TRBD1. Germline CDR1 SQVTM, CDR2 ANQGSEA. There are 12 residues in the CDR3. V lost 4 bases to trimming and J lost 7 bases; unmatched junction nucleotides: 4. CDR3 in DNA: TGCAGCGTTGTCACAGGGGGCTCTGGCTACACCTTC. Its protein is CSVVTGGSGYTF.

Here the CDR3 reads CASSQDYGLAGYYEQYF. As DNA, the CDR3 is TGCGCCAGCAGCCAAGACTATGGCCTAGCGGGCTACTACGAGCAGTACTTC. The chain uses TRBV4-3 and TRBJ2-7; 8 bases fit TRBD2. The CDR3 is made up of 17 amino acids. Trimming removed 0 bases from V and 3 bases from J; junction bases left unmatched: 10. CDR1 LGHNA and CDR2 YSLEER come from the germline V gene.

The rearrangement links TRBV28 to TRBJ1-2; 7 bases match TRBD1. Per the germline V gene, CDR1 is MDHEN and CDR2 is SYDVKM. After removal of 4 bases from V and 7 bases from J, the junction contained 9 bases not matched to a gene. The CDR3 is made up of 14 amino acids. CDR3 amino acids: CASSSRTGRGGYTF. In DNA form, the CDR3 reads TGTGCCAGCAGTTCCAGGACAGGCAGGGGTGGCTACACCTTC.

The J gene is TRBJ1-5, the V gene TRBV6-5, with D possibly being TRBD1 (5 bases). This CDR3 contains 13 residues. The V end was cut by 2 bases, the J end by 4 bases, with 6 bases between. Germline V gene data show CDR1 as MNHEY and CDR2 as SVGAGI. CDR3: CASSYDSNQPQHF. In nucleotides, the CDR3 is TGTGCCAGCAGTTACGACAGTAATCAGCCCCAGCATTTT.

The V gene is TRBV6-6, the J gene TRBJ2-1; tentative D call: TRBD2 (6 bases). The CDR3 runs 14 residues. Trimming removed 6 bases at V and 1 base at J, with 10 bases between. Germline V gene sequence: CDR1 MNHNY, CDR2 SVGAGI (reference sequence). In nucleotides, the CDR3 is TGTGCCAGCAGAGGAGGGGATTCCTACAATGAGCAGTTCTTC. This translates into CASRGGDSYNEQFF.